These 21 T cell receptor beta chains were all obtained from the same sample, sequenced in a study of beta chain features in type 1 diabetes. Reverse transcription of all isolated RNA meant that expressed TCRB transcripts were sequenced. Generated by immunoSEQ multiplex PCR, the TCRdb table keeps only in-frame clones and is missing some. Of approximately 15,000 clones in the sample, 40% to 55% were seen once. The sequenced sample consisted of stem cell memory CD4+ T cells from blood. These receptors were taken from a middle-aged woman in good health.

The chain couples TRBV7-9 to TRBJ1-1, with unresolved D. The CDR3 sequence is 15 residues long. From germline, CDR1 is SEHNR and CDR2 FQNEAQ (reference sequence). The V and J ends lost 5 bases and 6 bases respectively, with 19 bases between them. The CDR3 nucleotides read TGTGCCAGCAGCCCCTCAGCGGGTAGTGCCGCTGAAGCTTTCTTT. Protein product: CASSPSAGSAAEAFF.

J is TRBJ1-3 and V is TRBV2; D uncertain. V was clipped by 7 bases and J by 1 base, with 8 bases between them. Germline CDR1 reads SNHLY; CDR2 reads FYNNEI. The CDR3 extends over 13 amino acids. CDR3 amino acids: CASNPNSGNTIYF. The CDR3 nucleotides are TGTGCCAGCAATCCAAATTCTGGAAACACCATATATTTT.

This chain connects TRBV5-1 to TRBJ2-1; 12 nucleotides align to TRBD2. The CDR3 extends over 15 amino acids. Germline trimming cut 3 bases from V and 5 bases from J; bases unmatched to any gene: 3. Germline CDR1 SGHRS, CDR2 YFSETQ. This chain's CDR3 is CASSSGLAGNNEQFF. CDR3 in DNA: TGCGCCAGCAGCTCTGGACTAGCGGGGAACAATGAGCAGTTCTTC.

The chain combines TRBV14 with TRBJ2-1, with 11 nucleotides matching TRBD2. The CDR3 is made up of 18 amino acids. The J segment lost 1 base and the V segment lost 4 bases, leaving 9 bases of the junction unmatched. CDR1 is SGHDN, CDR2 FVKESK, per germline. CDR3 residues: CASSRDSGGVRSYNEQFF. CDR3 nucleotide sequence: TGTGCCAGCAGCCGGGATAGCGGGGGGGTTCGTTCCTACAATGAGCAGTTCTTC.

This chain links TRBV27 with TRBJ2-7; no clear D. V was cut by 0 bases and J by 5 bases, with 14 bases left in between. Germline V lookup: CDR1 MNHEY, CDR2 SMNVEV (reference sequence). This CDR3 is 15 amino acids long. CDR3 residues: CASSLSRLPGHEQYF. The DNA of the CDR3 is TGTGCCAGCAGTTTATCCCGACTCCCCGGTCACGAGCAGTACTTC.

There are a few counts of this clone. This sequence joins TRBV5-1 and TRBJ1-4, with D perhaps TRBD1 (6 bases). Germline V gene sequence: CDR1 SGHRS, CDR2 YFSETQ. The CDR3 is made up of 13 amino acids. V lost 5 bases to trimming and J lost 6 bases, with 11 bases between them. CDR3 amino acids: CASRGAGYEKLFF. CDR3 DNA sequence: TGCGCCAGCAGGGGGGCCGGCTATGAAAAACTGTTTTTT.

The J gene is TRBJ1-4, the V gene TRBV5-1; D may be TRBD1 (5 bases). The CDR3 contains 15 residues. Trimming left V 0 bases short and J 8 bases short, with 14 bases between. Germline lookup yields CDR1 SGHRS and CDR2 YFSETQ. The CDR3 DNA reads as TGCGCCAGCAGCTTGGGTACAGGCGCGATGGAAAAACTGTTTTTT. Residues: CASSLGTGAMEKLFF.

The chain couples TRBV7-9 to TRBJ2-5, with 11 bases lining up with TRBD2. V was pared by 2 bases and J by 11 bases, with 10 bases of the junction left unmatched. Germline loops: CDR1 SEHNR, CDR2 FQNEAQ (reference sequence). This CDR3 has 15 amino acids. CDR3 DNA: TGTGCCAGCAGCTTATCCGGGACTAGCGGTGTAGAGCAGTACTTC. Its translation is CASSLSGTSGVEQYF.

Only a few counts were recorded for this clone. CDR3 region: CAISGDTLSYNSPLHF. CDR3 bases: TGTGCCATCAGTGGGGACACCCTATCCTATAATTCACCCCTCCACTTT. This chain connects TRBV10-3 to TRBJ1-6, with D tentatively TRBD1 (6 bases). The length of the CDR3 is 16 residues. V lost 4 bases to trimming and J lost 1 base, with 11 bases between them. Per the germline V gene, CDR1 is ENHRY and CDR2 is SYGVKD.

This clone was counted only a few times. The chain is built from TRBV5-6 and TRBJ2-5; 11 positions agree with TRBD2. Germline lookup yields CDR1 SGHDT and CDR2 YYEEEE. With 3 bases clipped from V and 5 bases from J, the junction kept 3 bases outside the gene matches. This CDR3 has 14 residues. The CDR3 loop reads CASSSLAGVETQYF. CDR3 sequence (DNA): TGTGCCAGCAGCTCACTAGCGGGGGTGGAGACCCAGTACTTC.

This rearrangement joins TRBV7-9 to TRBJ2-7; 9 bases are shared with TRBD2. From germline, CDR1 is SEHNR and CDR2 FQNEAQ (reference sequence). There are 15 residues in the CDR3. The V and J ends lost 3 bases and 2 bases, in that order; junction bases with no gene match: 5. In nucleotides, the CDR3 is TGTGCCAGCAGCTTCCTAGCGGGGTTTCCCTACGAGCAGTACTTC. As protein: CASSFLAGFPYEQYF.

In its sample, this clone was seen once. The rearrangement links TRBV5-6 to TRBJ2-5, with 7 positions matching TRBD1. The end of the DNA aligns better with TRBJ2-7, so the J call may be wrong. The CDR3 is 14 amino acids. From germline, CDR1 is SGHDT and CDR2 YYEEEE. The CDR3: CASSPDRVKSEQYF. The CDR3 DNA sequence: TGTGCCAGCAGCCCTGACAGGGTCAAGAGCGAGCAGTACTTC.

This chain connects TRBV4-1 to TRBJ2-3; D unclear. V gave up 0 bases and J gave up 5 bases, with 12 bases separating them. The germline CDR1 and CDR2 sequences are MGHRA and YSYEKL. The CDR3 contains 15 residues. CDR3 sequence reads: CASSQDTTPRDTQYF. The CDR3 region has the DNA TGCGCCAGCAGCCAAGATACTACTCCCAGAGATACGCAGTATTTT.

V usage is TRBV5-5 and J usage is TRBJ1-3, with TRBD1 as a possible D gene (6 bases). Trimming shortened V by 0 bases and J by 3 bases, and 7 bases separated the two germline ends. The CDR3 has 14 residues. The germline V gene has CDR1 SGHKS and CDR2 YYEKEE (reference sequence). For the CDR3, the DNA is TGTGCCAGCAGCTTGGGACAGGTTGGAAACACCATATATTTT. Protein: CASSLGQVGNTIYF.

This clone was observed a few times. The CDR3 DNA reads TGTGCCAGCAGCTCGGATCGGGGGGGCTACGGCTACACCTTC. Amino acids: CASSSDRGGYGYTF. The chain uses TRBV5-4 and TRBJ1-2; tentative D call: TRBD1 (6 bases). V lost 3 bases, J lost 8 bases, and 17 bases lay in between. The CDR3 totals 14 residues. CDR1 is SGHNT, CDR2 YYREEE, per germline (reference sequence).

In this sample, this clone turned up a few times. The rearrangement links TRBV19 to TRBJ2-6, with unresolved D. With 5 bases removed from V and 0 bases from J, the gap between germline ends came to 5 bases. Germline-derived CDR1 and CDR2 are LNHDA and SQIVND (reference sequence). This CDR3 is built from 14 residues. The DNA of the CDR3 is TGTGCCAGTAGTGCGAGCTCTGGGGCCAACGTCCTGACTTTC. Protein: CASSASSGANVLTF.

The rearrangement uses TRBV6-1 and TRBJ2-7; 8 bases fit TRBD2. Trimming at V came to 2 bases and at J to 6 bases, leaving 9 bases not matched to a gene. Germline CDR1 and CDR2: MNHNS and SASEGT. This CDR3 has 15 residues. In DNA, the CDR3 is TGTGCCAGCAGTGAAAGGGTAGCGGGGATCTCCGAGCAGTACTTC. Its protein product is CASSERVAGISEQYF.

The chain is built from TRBV2 and TRBJ1-5, with D unresolved. The germline gives CDR1 SNHLY, CDR2 FYNNEI. With 9 bases removed from V and 7 bases from J, the gap between germline ends came to 7 bases. CDR3 length equals 10 residues. Written as DNA, the CDR3 is TGTGCCAGGGGAGAGCAGCCCCAGCATTTT. Translated: CARGEQPQHF.

This chain uses TRBV2 with TRBJ2-7; D is uncertain. Between the trimmed V and J ends, which lost 3 bases and 1 base, there was a span of 4 bases. From germline, CDR1 is SNHLY and CDR2 FYNNEI. The CDR3 is 12 residues long. The CDR3 nucleotides read TGTGCCAGCAGTGACTCGTCCTACGAGCAGTACTTC. As protein: CASSDSSYEQYF.

This clone was picked up a small number of times. The V gene is TRBV11-2, the J gene TRBJ2-3; tentative D call: TRBD2 (5 bases). Germline V gene sequence: CDR1 SGHAT, CDR2 FQNNGV. With 3 bases removed from V and 4 bases from J, the gap between germline ends came to 8 bases. This CDR3 comprises 13 residues. The CDR3 bases are TGTGCCAGCAGCTTCGCGGGCGCAGATACGCAGTATTTT. As protein: CASSFAGADTQYF.

This clone appeared a few times. The chain couples TRBV19 to TRBJ2-5, with TRBD2 identical over 8 bases. The CDR3 extends over 16 amino acids. Germline V gene lookup returns CDR1 LNHDA and CDR2 SQIVND (reference sequence). The V segment lost 5 bases and the J segment 4 bases; nucleotides outside the gene matches: 12. The CDR3 reads CASSPLAGGFGETQYF. Here the CDR3 DNA reads TGTGCCAGTAGTCCCCTGGCGGGGGGTTTCGGAGAGACCCAGTACTTC.